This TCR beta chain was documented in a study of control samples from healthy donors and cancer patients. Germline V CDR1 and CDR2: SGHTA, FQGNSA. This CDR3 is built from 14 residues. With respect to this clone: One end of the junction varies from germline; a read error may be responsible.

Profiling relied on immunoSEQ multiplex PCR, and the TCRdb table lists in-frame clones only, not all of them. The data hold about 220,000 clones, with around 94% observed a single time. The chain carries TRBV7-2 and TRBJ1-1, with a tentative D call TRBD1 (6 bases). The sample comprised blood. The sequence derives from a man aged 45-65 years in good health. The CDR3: CAGSPNRVRTEAFF. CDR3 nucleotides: TGTGCCGGCAGCCCCAACAGGGTTAGAACTGAAGCTTTCTTT.